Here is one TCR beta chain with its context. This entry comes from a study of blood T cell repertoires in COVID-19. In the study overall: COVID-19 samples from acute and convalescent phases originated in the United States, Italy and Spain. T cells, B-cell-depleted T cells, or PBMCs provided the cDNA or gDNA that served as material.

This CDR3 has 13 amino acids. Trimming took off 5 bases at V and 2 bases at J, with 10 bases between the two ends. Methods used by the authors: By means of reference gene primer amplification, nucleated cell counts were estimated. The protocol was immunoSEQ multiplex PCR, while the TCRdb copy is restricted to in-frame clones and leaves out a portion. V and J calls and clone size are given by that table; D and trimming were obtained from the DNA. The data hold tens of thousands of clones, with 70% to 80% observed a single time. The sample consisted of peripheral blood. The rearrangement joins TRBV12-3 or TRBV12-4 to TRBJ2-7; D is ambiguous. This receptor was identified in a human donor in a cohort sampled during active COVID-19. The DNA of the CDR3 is TGTGCCAGCAGTCCGCAGAATACCTACGAGCAGTACTTC. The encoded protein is CASSPQNTYEQYF.